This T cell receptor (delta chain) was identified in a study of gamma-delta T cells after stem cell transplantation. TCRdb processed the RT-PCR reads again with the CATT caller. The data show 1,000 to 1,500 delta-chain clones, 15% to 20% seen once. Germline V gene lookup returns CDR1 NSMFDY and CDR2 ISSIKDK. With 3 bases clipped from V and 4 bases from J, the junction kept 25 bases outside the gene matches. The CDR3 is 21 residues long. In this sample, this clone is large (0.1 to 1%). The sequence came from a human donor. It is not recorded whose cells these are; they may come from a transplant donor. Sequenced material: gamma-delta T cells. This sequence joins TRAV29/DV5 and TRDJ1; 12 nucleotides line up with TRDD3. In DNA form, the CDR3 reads TGTGCAGCAACCTCCTGGGTCTACGCGCCACTCTGGGGGATACGCTTCGATAAACTCATCTTT. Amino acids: CAATSWVYAPLWGIRFDKLIF.